The clone carrying this T cell receptor (beta chain) has more than one count but fewer than ten. Its antigen is unknown. The protocol was immunoSEQ multiplex PCR, while the TCRdb copy is restricted to in-frame clones and leaves out a portion. The sample lists about 10,000 clones, approximately 85% occurring once. The record originates from a study of tumor-infiltrating lymphocytes in localized non-small cell lung cancer. Study-wide findings and caveats: Higher tumor T cell infiltration than in uninvolved lung was supported by TCRbeta sequencing. T-cell fraction did not differ between immunotypes IM1 and IM2.

Trimming removed 4 bases at V and 8 bases at J, with 13 bases between. The germline CDR1 and CDR2 sequences are SGHTS and YDEGEE. This CDR3 contains 13 residues. The sample was uninvolved lung tissue not adjacent to the tumor. The V gene is TRBV5-8, the J gene TRBJ2-1, with D maybe TRBD1 (6 bases). The clonotype originates from a human donor with non-small cell lung cancer. This CDR3 reads CASSATGLYEQFF. The CDR3 DNA reads as TGTGCCAGCAGCGCAACAGGGTTGTATGAGCAGTTCTTC. Full variable domain (missing parts from reference TRBV5-8 and TRBJ2-1): EAGVTQSPTHLIKTRGQQATLRCSPISGHTSVYWYQQALGLGLQFLLWYDEGEERNRGNFPPRFSGRQFPNYSSELNVNALELEDSALYLCASSATGLYEQFFGPGTRLTVL.